Listed below are T cell receptor beta chains from one sample, sequenced in a study of blood T cell repertoires in COVID-19. Produced via immunoSEQ multiplex PCR; TCRdb's table is partial and in-frame only. Of about 130,000 clones listed, around 86% were seen once; the top ten hold 12%. The sequencing sample was made of peripheral blood. These receptors originate from a man aged 60 to 69 with acute or convalescent COVID-19. Each CDR3 is given with its conserved first and last residue. D genes are given only for firm matches. Clone size, where shown, is once, few, many, or a class for clones that have expanded.

D: -
length: 15
J: TRBJ1-1
size: -
V: TRBV27
DNA: TGTGCCAGCAGTAAGGGGCAGGCTATGAACACTGAAGCTTTCTTT
CDR3: CASSKGQAMNTEAFF

D: TRBD1
length: 15
J: TRBJ1-2
size: once
V: TRBV9
DNA: TGTGCCAGCAGCGGGACAGGGGGATCGCTACGTGGCTACACCTTC
CDR3: CASSGTGGSLRGYTF

D: -
length: 15
J: TRBJ1-2
size: -
V: TRBV12-2
DNA: TGTGCAAGTCGCCCCCTAGGGGTCCCCAGGGGGGGCTACACCTTC
CDR3: CASRPLGVPRGGYTF

D: -
length: 16
J: TRBJ2-7
size: -
V: TRBV7-2
DNA: TGTGCCAGCAGCTTAGCGGTGTCAGGGGACTACTACGAGCAGTACTTC
CDR3: CASSLAVSGDYYEQYF

D: -
length: 13
J: TRBJ1-5
size: -
V: TRBV30
DNA: TGTGCCTACTCGGACAGCCTCCATCAGCCCCAGCATTTT
CDR3: CAYSDSLHQPQHF

D: TRBD2
length: 16
J: TRBJ2-1
size: -
V: TRBV28
DNA: TGTGCCAGCATTACGACTAGCGCACTCTCCTACAATGAGCAGTTCTTC
CDR3: CASITTSALSYNEQFF

D: -
length: 15
J: TRBJ1-1
size: -
V: TRBV7-9
DNA: TGTGCCAGCAGCGATCATCAGGAGGCGGACACTGAAGCTTTCTTT
CDR3: CASSDHQEADTEAFF

D: TRBD1
length: 18
J: TRBJ1-5
size: -
V: TRBV27
DNA: TGTGCCAGCAGTCTCTTCGGGACAGGGGGCCCCCTAAATCAGCCCCAGCATTTT
CDR3: CASSLFGTGGPLNQPQHF

D: -
length: 13
J: TRBJ1-2
size: many
V: TRBV6-5
DNA: TGTGCCAGCAGTTACAGGGAGGGCTATGGCTACACCTTC
CDR3: CASSYREGYGYTF

D: -
length: 15
J: TRBJ2-2
size: few
V: TRBV5-1
DNA: TGCGCCAGCAGCTTTCTTAGCGTCGACACCGGGGAGCTGTTTTTT
CDR3: CASSFLSVDTGELFF

D: -
length: 15
J: TRBJ2-2
size: -
V: TRBV9
DNA: TGTGCCAGCAGCGAGTTGGACTTGAACACCGGGGAGCTGTTTTTT
CDR3: CASSELDLNTGELFF

D: -
length: 15
J: TRBJ2-3
size: -
V: TRBV6-1
DNA: TGTGCCAGCAGCGTAGCGCAATTTAGCACAGATACGCAGTATTTT
CDR3: CASSVAQFSTDTQYF

D: -
length: 15
J: TRBJ1-3
size: -
V: TRBV10-3
DNA: TGTGCCATCAGCCGCACGGGGGGCGATGGAAACACCATATATTTT
CDR3: CAISRTGGDGNTIYF

D: -
length: 14
J: TRBJ1-1
size: once
V: TRBV10-2
DNA: TGCGCCAGCAGTGAGACAGGGAGGGGAACTGAAGCTTTCTTT
CDR3: CASSETGRGTEAFF

D: -
length: 13
J: TRBJ2-7
size: -
V: TRBV27
DNA: TGTGCCAGCAGCGCTTCGGGGTCCTACGAGCAGTACTTC
CDR3: CASSASGSYEQYF

D: -
length: 14
J: TRBJ1-1
size: -
V: TRBV27
DNA: TGTGCCAGCAGTTTACGACGAGGGAGCACTGAAGCTTTCTTT
CDR3: CASSLRRGSTEAFF

D: -
length: 12
J: TRBJ2-2
size: -
V: TRBV5-5
DNA: TGTGCCAGCAGCTCCTACACCGGGGAGCTGTTTTTT
CDR3: CASSSYTGELFF

D: TRBD2
length: 14
J: TRBJ2-7
size: -
V: TRBV27
DNA: TGTGCCAGCACCTCCCTAGCGGGGCCCTACGAGCAGTACTTC
CDR3: CASTSLAGPYEQYF

D: -
length: 16
J: TRBJ2-2
size: -
V: TRBV19
DNA: TGTGCCAGTACCGCGGGGCGACATGGTAACACCGGGGAGCTGTTTTTT
CDR3: CASTAGRHGNTGELFF

D: -
length: 13
J: TRBJ1-5
size: -
V: TRBV7-9
DNA: TGTGCCAGCAGCACACAGTTAGATCAGCCCCAGCATTTT
CDR3: CASSTQLDQPQHF

D: TRBD1
length: 17
J: TRBJ1-6
size: once
V: TRBV6-1
DNA: TGTGCCAGCAGTGAGACAGGGGCTGTTTTTTATAATTCACCCCTCCACTTT
CDR3: CASSETGAVFYNSPLHF

D: TRBD1
length: 15
J: TRBJ1-5
size: -
V: TRBV7-8
DNA: TGTGCCAGCAGCTTAGGGACAGGGACCTATCAGCCCCAGCATTTT
CDR3: CASSLGTGTYQPQHF

D: -
length: 11
J: TRBJ1-2
size: -
V: TRBV27
DNA: TGTGCCAGCGGGCCCCTGGGTGGCTACACCTTC
CDR3: CASGPLGGYTF

D: -
length: 14
J: TRBJ2-1
size: -
V: TRBV27
DNA: TGTGCCAGCAGTTTAACTAGTACCTACAATGAGCAGTTCTTC
CDR3: CASSLTSTYNEQFF

D: -
length: 13
J: TRBJ2-5
size: -
V: TRBV2
DNA: TGTGCCAGCAGTGAAAACGGAGAAGAGACCCAGTACTTC
CDR3: CASSENGEETQYF

D: -
length: 14
J: TRBJ2-7
size: -
V: TRBV7-8
DNA: TGTGCCAGCAGCTTCCAGACAGGATCCTACGAGCAGTACTTC
CDR3: CASSFQTGSYEQYF

D: -
length: 14
J: TRBJ2-3
size: -
V: TRBV5-1
DNA: TGCGCCAGCAGCTTGACAGATAGCACAGATACGCAGTATTTT
CDR3: CASSLTDSTDTQYF

D: TRBD1
length: 16
J: TRBJ1-6
size: -
V: TRBV6-5
DNA: TGTGCCAGCAGTTACGTCGGGACAGGGCGGGATTCACCCCTCCACTTT
CDR3: CASSYVGTGRDSPLHF

D: -
length: 14
J: TRBJ1-1
size: -
V: TRBV7-3
DNA: TGTGCCAGCAGCTCGGGGATTCCGAACACTGAAGCTTTCTTT
CDR3: CASSSGIPNTEAFF

D: TRBD1
length: 15
J: TRBJ1-5
size: -
V: TRBV5-1
DNA: TGCGCCAGCAGCTTGACGGGACAGCCAGATCAGCCCCAGCATTTT
CDR3: CASSLTGQPDQPQHF

D: TRBD1
length: 13
J: TRBJ1-1
size: -
V: TRBV6-5
DNA: TGTGCCAGCAGCTACAGGGGAAACACTGAAGCTTTCTTT
CDR3: CASSYRGNTEAFF

D: TRBD2
length: 15
J: TRBJ2-7
size: -
V: TRBV5-8
DNA: TGTGCCAGCAGCTTGTTAGCGGGAGGACGCTACGAGCAGTACTTC
CDR3: CASSLLAGGRYEQYF

D: -
length: 11
J: TRBJ1-1
size: -
V: TRBV20-1
DNA: TGCAGTGCTAGTTTTAGGGGTGAAGCTTTCTTT
CDR3: CSASFRGEAFF

D: -
length: 16
J: TRBJ1-4
size: -
V: TRBV7-9
DNA: TGTGCCAGCAGCTTAGCTGGGTCGGGGGTTAATGAAAAACTGTTTTTT
CDR3: CASSLAGSGVNEKLFF

D: -
length: 15
J: TRBJ1-1
size: -
V: TRBV28
DNA: TGTGCCAGCAGTTTATCCGCCAGGGGTTTCCCTGAAGCTTTCTTT
CDR3: CASSLSARGFPEAFF

D: -
length: 17
J: TRBJ2-3
size: -
V: TRBV24-1
DNA: TGTGCCACCAGTGATACCACGGCCAGGAAGGTATCAGATACGCAGTATTTT
CDR3: CATSDTTARKVSDTQYF

D: -
length: 13
J: TRBJ2-2
size: -
V: TRBV11-2
DNA: TGTGCCAGCAGCTCCAGGGGCACCGGGGAGCTGTTTTTT
CDR3: CASSSRGTGELFF

D: TRBD2
length: 14
J: TRBJ2-1
size: -
V: TRBV4-2
DNA: TGTGCCAGCAGCCAAGACGACGGGCGGGAGGCCCTGTTCTTC
CDR3: CASSQDDGREALFF

D: TRBD2
length: 13
J: TRBJ2-5
size: once
V: TRBV28
DNA: TGTGCCAGCAGCTGGGGGGGGACGGAGACCCAGTACTTC
CDR3: CASSWGGTETQYF

D: -
length: 18
J: TRBJ2-1
size: -
V: TRBV28
DNA: TGTGCCAGCAGTTTATCACCGGGACTGGGAAGCTCCTACAATGAGCAGTTCTTC
CDR3: CASSLSPGLGSSYNEQFF

D: TRBD2
length: 18
J: TRBJ2-2
size: -
V: TRBV7-6
DNA: TGTGCCAGCAGCTTAACCGGGACTAGCGGGACCCGGGGGGGGGAGCTGTTTTTT
CDR3: CASSLTGTSGTRGGELFF